This T cell receptor beta chain was obtained from a study of Graves' ophthalmopathy and Graves' hyperthyroidism. The germline CDR1 and CDR2 sequences are SGHRS and YFSETQ. Trimming pared 3 bases from V and 5 bases from J, leaving 11 bases between. The CDR3 extends over 13 amino acids. This clonotype was detected ten times or more. Amplifying from RNA transcripts, the study obtained TCR beta CDR3 regions. After a first-round RT-PCR with HTBI primers, a second-round multiplex PCR was run. MiXCR, applied by TCRdb to the multiplex PCR reads, yields one record per CDR3 protein. Among about 400,000 distinct CDR3 sequences listed, around a fifth were seen once. Stable hyperthyroidism denotes an absence of ophthalmopathy throughout 18 months of follow-up. Exclusion applied to patients with other autoimmune diseases, uncontrolled infections, pregnancy or lactation. Patients were diagnosed from clinical symptoms, serum thyroxine, TRAb, thyroid ultrasound and orbital computed tomography.

Sequencing input: peripheral blood. This chain joins TRBV5-1 and TRBJ1-1; possibly TRBD1 for D (5 bases). This clonotype was obtained from a woman under 30 with stable Graves' hyperthyroidism. The CDR3 bases are TGCGCCAGCAGCTCCATCGGGGGAACTGAAGCTTTCTTT. Amino acid sequence: CASSSIGGTEAFF.